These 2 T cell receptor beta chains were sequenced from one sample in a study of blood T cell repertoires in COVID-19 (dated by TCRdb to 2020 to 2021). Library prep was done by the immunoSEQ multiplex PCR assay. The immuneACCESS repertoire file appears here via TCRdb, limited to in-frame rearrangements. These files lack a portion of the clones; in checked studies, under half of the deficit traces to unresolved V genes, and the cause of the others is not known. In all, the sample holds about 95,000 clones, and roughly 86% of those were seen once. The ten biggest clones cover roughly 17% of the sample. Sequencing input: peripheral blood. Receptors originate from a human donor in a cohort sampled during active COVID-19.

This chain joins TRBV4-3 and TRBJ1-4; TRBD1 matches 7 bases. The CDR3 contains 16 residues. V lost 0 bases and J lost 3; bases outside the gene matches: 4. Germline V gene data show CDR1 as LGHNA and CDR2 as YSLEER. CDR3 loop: CASSQDLGTANEKLFF. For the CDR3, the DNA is TGCGCCAGCAGCCAAGATCTGGGGACAGCTAATGAAAAACTGTTTTTT.

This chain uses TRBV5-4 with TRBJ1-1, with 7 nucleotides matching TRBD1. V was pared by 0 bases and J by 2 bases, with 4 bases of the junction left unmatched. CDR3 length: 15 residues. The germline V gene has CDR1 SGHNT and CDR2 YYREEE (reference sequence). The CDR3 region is CASSLDRGLNTEAFF. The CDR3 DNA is TGTGCCAGCAGCTTGGACAGGGGACTCAACACTGAAGCTTTCTTT.